A selection of T cell receptor beta chains follows, all from one sample in a study of cytotoxic CD8 clonotypes in ibrutinib-treated CLL. The table came from immunoSEQ multiplex PCR; TCRdb's copy has only in-frame clones and leaves some out. The sample consists of approximately 150,000 clones, under 85% of them appearing once. The specimen comprised PBMCs, sampled after 24 months of ibrutinib treatment. The source of these receptors is a human donor with chronic lymphocytic leukemia. The CDR3 runs from the conserved cysteine through the conserved F or W. D genes are given only for firm matches. Clone sizes are given selectively: once, few, many, or a class where the clone is expanded.

CDR3 DNA | CDR3 protein | J gene | CDR3 length | D gene | V gene | clone size
TGTGCCAGCAGTCCGGGACAGGCCCTGACTGAAGCTTTCTTT | CASSPGQALTEAFF | TRBJ1-1 | 14 | TRBD1 | TRBV6-5 | .
TGTGCCAGCTCACCACTTCCGGGACAGTACAATGAGCAGTTCTTC | CASSPLPGQYNEQFF | TRBJ2-1 | 15 | TRBD1 | TRBV18 | .
TGTGCCAGCAGTGGGACAGGGAGAGCAACTAATGAAAAACTGTTTTTT | CASSGTGRATNEKLFF | TRBJ1-4 | 16 | TRBD1 | TRBV28 | .
TGTGCCAGCAGCCCCCACGGGGGGACTACAGATACGCAGTATTTT | CASSPHGGTTDTQYF | TRBJ2-3 | 15 | TRBD2 | TRBV7-8 | .
TGTGCCAGCAGCTACAGGAGTGGCGAGCAGTACTTC | CASSYRSGEQYF | TRBJ2-7 | 12 | . | TRBV11-2 | .
TGTGCCAGCAGTATCTCGGGACAGGGGGCTCAGCCCCAGCATTTT | CASSISGQGAQPQHF | TRBJ1-5 | 15 | TRBD1 | TRBV6-4 | once
TGTGCCAGCAGTCTCAGGGAGGTCGGGGCCAACGTCCTGACTTTC | CASSLREVGANVLTF | TRBJ2-6 | 15 | . | TRBV27 | .
TGTGCCAGCAGACCCCAGGGACAGGGATACGAGCAGTACTTC | CASRPQGQGYEQYF | TRBJ2-7 | 14 | TRBD1 | TRBV7-9 | .
TGCGCCAGCAGCCCGGGCGCGGGGGGGCCCTACAATGAGCAGTTCTTC | CASSPGAGGPYNEQFF | TRBJ2-1 | 16 | TRBD2 | TRBV5-1 | once
TGTGCCAGCAGTCCCCTTAAAAACATTCAGTACTTC | CASSPLKNIQYF | TRBJ2-4 | 12 | . | TRBV25-1 | .
TGTGCCAGCAGCTTAGCGCTCAGGGGACAGGACTACACCTTC | CASSLALRGQDYTF | TRBJ1-2 | 14 | TRBD1 | TRBV7-2 | .
TGTGCCATCAGTGAGCGCCTTGGCTACGAGCAGTACTTC | CAISERLGYEQYF | TRBJ2-7 | 13 | . | TRBV10-3 | .
TGTGCCAGCAGCCTCGGCCGGTTGCACACTGGAAACACCATATATTTT | CASSLGRLHTGNTIYF | TRBJ1-3 | 16 | . | TRBV9 | .
TGTGCCAGCAGCCGCGGGCCTCAAGAGACCCAGTACTTC | CASSRGPQETQYF | TRBJ2-5 | 13 | . | TRBV27 | .
TGTGCCAGCAGTGGTCCCTTCTCCTACGAGCAGTACTTC | CASSGPFSYEQYF | TRBJ2-7 | 13 | . | TRBV2 | few
TGTGCCATCAGTGAGAGGACAGGACTGAACACTGAAGCTTTCTTT | CAISERTGLNTEAFF | TRBJ1-1 | 15 | TRBD1 | TRBV10-3 | few
TGCGCCAGCAGTTATAACAAGGACACATTGAGATACGAGCAGTACTTC | CASSYNKDTLRYEQYF | TRBJ2-7 | 16 | . | TRBV5-1 | .
TGTGCCAGCAGTTCGGGTGGGGCACGGGAGCAGTTCTTC | CASSSGGAREQFF | TRBJ2-1 | 13 | . | TRBV28 | .
TGTGCCAGTAGAACAGGGAACACTGAAGCTTTCTTT | CASRTGNTEAFF | TRBJ1-1 | 12 | . | TRBV19 | .
TGTGCCAGCAGTTTATTCTCCTACGAGCAGTACTTC | CASSLFSYEQYF | TRBJ2-7 | 12 | . | TRBV27 | .
TGTGCCAGCAGCTCCCGACAGGGGGCAAACACCATATATTTT | CASSSRQGANTIYF | TRBJ1-3 | 14 | TRBD1 | TRBV11-2 | .
TGTGCCAGCAGTTCCTTGGGTGGCGGGAGGGCGGACGAGCAGTACTTC | CASSSLGGGRADEQYF | TRBJ2-7 | 16 | TRBD2 | TRBV28 | .
TGTGCCAGCAGCTTGCCAGGGCTCTCTGGAAACACCATATATTTT | CASSLPGLSGNTIYF | TRBJ1-3 | 15 | . | TRBV5-6 | .
TGTGCCAGCAGTGACGATCCGGGGGCCCCCTATGGCTACACCTTC | CASSDDPGAPYGYTF | TRBJ1-2 | 15 | . | TRBV6-4 | .
TGTGCCAGCAGCTTAGAGCGGGGGGCAATATTTAGCACAGATACGCAGTATTTT | CASSLERGAIFSTDTQYF | TRBJ2-3 | 18 | TRBD2 | TRBV7-8 | .
TGTGCCAGCAGTTTCATAGAAGGGGGCTCTCCCGTCTATGGCTACACCTTC | CASSFIEGGSPVYGYTF | TRBJ1-2 | 17 | TRBD1 | TRBV28 | .
TGTGCCAGCAGCTTCACATCCGGGGGGATTTATAATTCACCCCTCCACTTT | CASSFTSGGIYNSPLHF | TRBJ1-6 | 17 | . | TRBV9 | once
TGTGCCAGCAGCTTAACAAGGGGGGAGCTGTTTTTT | CASSLTRGELFF | TRBJ2-2 | 12 | . | TRBV7-3 | .
TGTGCCAGCTCACCAGATCAGTTAAATCAGCCCCAGCATTTT | CASSPDQLNQPQHF | TRBJ1-5 | 14 | . | TRBV18 | .
TGTGCCAGCAGCAGCTTCGGACAGGGGATAGGTCAGCCCCAGCATTTT | CASSSFGQGIGQPQHF | TRBJ1-5 | 16 | TRBD1 | TRBV7-2 | .
TGTGCCAGCAGTCCACCACCTTCCTCTGGAAACACCATATATTTT | CASSPPPSSGNTIYF | TRBJ1-3 | 15 | . | TRBV6-6 | .
TGTGCCAGCAGCGTTTCCCATTTTAATGAAAAACTGTTTTTT | CASSVSHFNEKLFF | TRBJ1-4 | 14 | . | TRBV9 | .
TGTGCCAGCAGCTTAGCCTTCCTAAGGGGTCCTTTGGGCTATGGCTACACCTTC | CASSLAFLRGPLGYGYTF | TRBJ1-2 | 18 | . | TRBV7-2 | .
TGTGCCAGCAGCTCTTCATCCGGGACTAGCGGGACTAAGTTCACAGATACGCAGTATTTT | CASSSSSGTSGTKFTDTQYF | TRBJ2-3 | 20 | TRBD2 | TRBV11-3 | .
TGTGCCACCAGCAGCCCGAGTGCAGACAATCAGCCCCAGCATTTT | CATSSPSADNQPQHF | TRBJ1-5 | 15 | . | TRBV15 | .
TGCGCCAGCGGACGGACAGGGGCAGGGCTAGCCCTCTCCTACGAGCAGTACTTC | CASGRTGAGLALSYEQYF | TRBJ2-7 | 18 | TRBD1 | TRBV5-1 | .
TGTGCCAGCACCGCACTAGCGGGGGCAAGAAATGAGCAGTTCTTC | CASTALAGARNEQFF | TRBJ2-1 | 15 | TRBD2 | TRBV6-4 | .
TGTGCCAGCAGTTTATTAATTGGGCACAGGCGACTGGGTTCACCCCTCCACTTT | CASSLLIGHRRLGSPLHF | TRBJ1-6 | 18 | . | TRBV28 | few
TGTGCCAGCCACCCTCCGGTCGGAAACACCATATATTTT | CASHPPVGNTIYF | TRBJ1-3 | 13 | . | TRBV6-5 | .
TGTGCCAGCAGTTTAGTTTCCCTGGGACACCCGAACACTGAAGCTTTCTTT | CASSLVSLGHPNTEAFF | TRBJ1-1 | 17 | . | TRBV28 | .
TGTGCCAGCAGCTTTGGGGGGCCAAGCACAGATACGCAGTATTTT | CASSFGGPSTDTQYF | TRBJ2-3 | 15 | . | TRBV5-4 | .
TGTGCCAGGACGGGACACCTGAACACTGAAGCTTTCTTT | CARTGHLNTEAFF | TRBJ1-1 | 13 | . | TRBV30 | .
TGTGCCAGCAGCTTAGAACCCCAAGAGACCCAGTACTTC | CASSLEPQETQYF | TRBJ2-5 | 13 | . | TRBV7-2 | .
TGCACCAGCAGCCAAGGGAGCGGGGGGGTTAAAGAGACCCAGTACTTC | CTSSQGSGGVKETQYF | TRBJ2-5 | 16 | . | TRBV1 | .
TGTGCCGGCAAAGACACCTCTGGGGCCAACGTCCTGACTTTC | CAGKDTSGANVLTF | TRBJ2-6 | 14 | . | TRBV6-1 | .
TGTGCCAGCAGTTTTATTGACCGAGGCACTGAAGCTTTCTTT | CASSFIDRGTEAFF | TRBJ1-1 | 14 | . | TRBV28 | .
TGTGCCAGCAGCCTCAACCCGACACCTAGCAATCAGCCCCAGCATTTT | CASSLNPTPSNQPQHF | TRBJ1-5 | 16 | . | TRBV5-5 | .
TGTGCCAGCAGCTCTCAGGGTTATGAGCAGTTCTTC | CASSSQGYEQFF | TRBJ2-1 | 12 | . | TRBV7-2 | .
TGTGCCAGCAGGGCGACAGGGGCTGACTATGGCTACACCTTC | CASRATGADYGYTF | TRBJ1-2 | 14 | TRBD1 | TRBV2 | .